The clone carrying this TCR beta chain came up a few times. This sample is drawn from a study of blood T cell repertoires in COVID-19. The overall study: T cells, B-cell-depleted T cells, or PBMCs provided the cDNA or gDNA that served as material.

Under the authors' procedure: Amplifying reference gene primers gave estimates of nucleated cell counts. Sequencing was performed with immunoSEQ multiplex PCR; in TCRdb, only in-frame clones are kept and a portion is missing. For V, J and clone size, that table is used; D and trimming come from the DNA. Of about 300,000 clones detected, around 84% appear once; the ten largest clones hold roughly 4.5%. Germline V gene sequence: CDR1 MNHEY, CDR2 SMNVEV (reference sequence). The trim removed 5 bases at V and 4 bases at J, leaving 8 bases unmatched. CDR3 length: 15 amino acids. Individuals drawn from about two dozen US areas were about 18 to 90 years old. Participant reports of clinical history set cohort assignment.

This TCR came from a man under 40 who had recovered from COVID-19. Input material: PBMCs or T cells enriched from blood (not recorded which). The V and J genes are TRBV27 and TRBJ1-2, with TRBD1 matching over 9 bases. The CDR3 protein is CASSPGTGHSYGYTF. CDR3 DNA: TGTGCCAGCAGTCCGGGGACAGGGCACTCCTATGGCTACACCTTC.